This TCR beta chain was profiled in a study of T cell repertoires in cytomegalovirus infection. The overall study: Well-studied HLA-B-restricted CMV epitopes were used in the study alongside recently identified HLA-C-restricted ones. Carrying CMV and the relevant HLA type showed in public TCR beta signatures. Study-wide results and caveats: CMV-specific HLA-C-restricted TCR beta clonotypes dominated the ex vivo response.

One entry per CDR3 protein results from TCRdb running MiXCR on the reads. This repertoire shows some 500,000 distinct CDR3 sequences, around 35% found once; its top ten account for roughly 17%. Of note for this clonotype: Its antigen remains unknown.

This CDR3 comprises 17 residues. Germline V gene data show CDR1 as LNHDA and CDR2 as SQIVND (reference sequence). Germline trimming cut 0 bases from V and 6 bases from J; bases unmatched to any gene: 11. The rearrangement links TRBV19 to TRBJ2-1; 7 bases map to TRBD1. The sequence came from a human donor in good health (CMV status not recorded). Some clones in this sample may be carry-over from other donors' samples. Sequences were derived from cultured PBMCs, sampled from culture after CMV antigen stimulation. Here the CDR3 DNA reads TGTGCCAGTAGTATAGACCACCGGGACAGCGTTTTCAATGAGCAGTTCTTC. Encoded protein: CASSIDHRDSVFNEQFF.